This entry lists 21 T cell receptor beta chains sequenced from one sample in a study of blood T cell repertoires in COVID-19. The table came from immunoSEQ multiplex PCR; TCRdb's copy has only in-frame clones and leaves some out. The sample holds about 43,000 clones, under 85% seen once. The sample comprised peripheral blood. These receptors were collected from a woman of 80 years or more with acute or convalescent COVID-19.

The chain couples TRBV18 to TRBJ2-1; 7 nucleotides align to TRBD1. The V gene end was trimmed by 3 bases and the J gene end by 3 bases; junction bases not matched to a gene: 2. In germline, CDR1 is KGHSH, CDR2 LQKENI. CDR3 length: 14 amino acids. The chain's CDR3 is CASSPTGLYNEQFF. The CDR3 nucleotides are TGTGCCAGCTCACCGACAGGGCTCTACAATGAGCAGTTCTTC.

This rearrangement joins TRBV14 to TRBJ1-2, with 10 nucleotides matching TRBD1. Germline CDR1 SGHDN, CDR2 FVKESK. This CDR3 has 15 amino acids. J lost 2 bases, V lost 5 bases, and 5 bases had no gene match. The DNA for the CDR3 is TGTGCCAGCAGCTGGGGACAGGGGAAGAACTATGGCTACACCTTC. Residues: CASSWGQGKNYGYTF.

This clone was picked up a small number of times. The chain carries TRBV4-2 and TRBJ2-3; the D gene is possibly TRBD2 (6 bases). V shed 1 base and J shed 4 bases, with 9 bases lying between them. The CDR3 totals 14 residues. Germline lookup yields CDR1 LGHNA and CDR2 YNFKEQ. The CDR3 nucleotides are TGTGCCAGCAGCCAAGGGGGGACTCCAGATACGCAGTATTTT. Protein sequence: CASSQGGTPDTQYF.

The chain has TRBV6-5 and TRBJ1-1; 7 bases map to TRBD1. V lost 6 bases to trimming and J lost 0 bases; unmatched junction nucleotides: 7. Per germline, CDR1 MNHEY and CDR2 SVGAGI. The CDR3 runs 15 residues. The CDR3 DNA follows: TGTGCCAGCAGCAATTGGGGACAGATGAACACTGAAGCTTTCTTT. This translates into CASSNWGQMNTEAFF.

The chain uses TRBV5-4 and TRBJ2-2; 10 bases fit TRBD2. The J segment lost 5 bases and the V segment lost 3 bases, leaving 4 bases of the junction unmatched. CDR3 size: 15 residues. Germline V gene data show CDR1 as SGHNT and CDR2 as YYREEE (reference sequence). The CDR3 spells CASSSQRGGTGELFF. In DNA form, the CDR3 reads TGTGCCAGCAGCTCCCAGCGGGGGGGGACCGGGGAGCTGTTTTTT.

The chain links TRBV27 to TRBJ1-4; D is uncertain. The CDR3 is 13 amino acids. In germline, CDR1 is MNHEY, CDR2 SMNVEV (reference sequence). V lost 5 bases to trimming and J lost 2 bases, with 6 bases between them. The CDR3 region is CASSASTNEKLFF. Written as DNA, the CDR3 is TGTGCCAGCAGTGCGTCGACTAATGAAAAACTGTTTTTT.

This clone was seen once. The chain recombines TRBV11-2 with TRBJ1-6; tentative D call: TRBD1 (6 bases). This CDR3 is 15 amino acids long. Germline-derived CDR1 and CDR2 are SGHAT and FQNNGV. The ends were cut back, 4 bases at V and 6 bases at J, with 13 bases in the middle. CDR3 in DNA: TGTGCCAGCAGCTCCCTAAGGACAGCTAATTCACCCCTCCACTTT. Translation: CASSSLRTANSPLHF.

V usage is TRBV5-4 and J usage is TRBJ1-2; 9 bases map to TRBD1. The CDR3 has 14 residues. Germline V gene data show CDR1 as SGHNT and CDR2 as YYREEE (reference sequence). Trimming took 4 bases from V and 6 from J; bases not matched to a gene: 7. This chain's CDR3 is CASSTGTGFDGYTF. The CDR3 coding sequence is TGTGCCAGCAGCACTGGGACAGGGTTTGATGGCTACACCTTC.

In its sample, this clone was seen once. The rearrangement joins TRBV7-2 to TRBJ1-1, with D possibly matching TRBD1 (5 bases). The CDR3 runs to 14 residues. Germline CDR1 reads SGHTA; CDR2 reads FQGNSA. The V and J ends lost 5 bases and 11 bases respectively, with 21 bases between them. The CDR3 protein is CASSPTGVGTSAFF. As DNA, the CDR3 is TGTGCCAGCAGCCCGACGGGGGTGGGGACCTCGGCTTTCTTT.

This chain links TRBV7-2 with TRBJ2-5; 11 bases match TRBD2. Germline V lookup: CDR1 SGHTA, CDR2 FQGNSA. The CDR3 contains 15 residues. J was trimmed by 2 bases and V by 4 bases; bases with no gene match: 3. The CDR3 bases are TGTGCCAGCAGCTCACTAGCGGGGGATCAAGAGACCCAGTACTTC. Protein product: CASSSLAGDQETQYF. Together with reference TRBV7-2 and TRBJ2-5, the CDR3 gives the full variable domain: GAGVSQSPSNKVTEKGKDVELRCDPISGHTALYWYRQSLGQGLEFLIYFQGNSAPDKSGLPSDRFSAERTGGSVSTLTIQRTQQEDSAVYLCASSSLAGDQETQYFGPGTRLLVL.

The V gene is TRBV13, the J gene TRBJ1-5, with 7 bases matching TRBD1. CDR1 is PRHDT and CDR2 is FYEKMQ in the germline V gene (reference sequence). J gave up 3 bases and V 1 base, and 6 bases lay outside the gene matches. The CDR3 is 16 residues long. The CDR3: CASSLAAGGTNQPQHF. CDR3 in DNA: TGTGCCAGCAGCTTAGCTGCAGGGGGGACCAATCAGCCCCAGCATTTT.

DNA for the CDR3: TGTGCCTGGAGTCTCAGGACAGGGGATTCACCCCTCCACTTT. Protein sequence: CAWSLRTGDSPLHF. The rearrangement joins TRBV30 to TRBJ1-6; 9 bases line up with TRBD1. Germline trimming cut 2 bases from V and 8 bases from J; bases unmatched to any gene: 4. Germline assignment: CDR1 GTSNPN and CDR2 SVGIG (reference sequence). CDR3 length: 14 residues.

V is TRBV6-5 and J is TRBJ1-3; 8 bases match TRBD1. The CDR3 has 14 amino acids. Germline assignment: CDR1 MNHEY and CDR2 SVGAGI. Germline trimming cut 6 bases from V and 4 bases from J; bases unmatched to any gene: 5. The CDR3 spells CASSWTGKGNTIYF. The CDR3 DNA sequence: TGTGCCAGCAGCTGGACAGGGAAGGGAAACACCATATATTTT.

This clone came up a few times. V and J are TRBV27 and TRBJ1-2, with 12 bases that match TRBD1. V shed 1 base and J 7 bases; nucleotides not matched to a gene: 7. Germline-derived CDR1 and CDR2 are MNHEY and SMNVEV (reference sequence). There are 16 residues in the CDR3. The CDR3 loop reads CASSLFGTGGLFGYTF. CDR3 coding DNA: TGTGCCAGCAGTTTATTCGGGACAGGGGGCTTATTTGGCTACACCTTC.

The chain is built from TRBV25-1 and TRBJ2-2, with D unresolved. V was trimmed by 4 bases and J by 1 base, leaving 13 bases between them. This CDR3 comprises 16 residues. The V gene's germline CDR1 is MGHDK and CDR2 SYGVNS. CDR3 sequence reads: CASSGFTTQNTGELFF. In DNA, the CDR3 is TGTGCCAGCAGTGGGTTTACTACACAGAACACCGGGGAGCTGTTTTTT.

V and J are TRBV19 and TRBJ1-4, with D maybe TRBD1 (6 bases). With 3 bases removed from V and 7 bases from J, the gap between germline ends came to 15 bases. The CDR3 is 15 residues long. CDR1 LNHDA and CDR2 SQIVND come from the germline V gene (reference sequence). In DNA, the CDR3 is TGTGCCAGTAGTATTCTACAGGGCCTGGGTGAAAAACTGTTTTTT. Translating it yields CASSILQGLGEKLFF.

The rearrangement joins TRBV15 to TRBJ2-4; 12 bases are shared with TRBD1. The CDR3 totals 18 residues. V lost 0 bases to trimming and J lost 8 bases; unmatched junction nucleotides: 11. The V gene's germline CDR1 is LNHNV and CDR2 YYDKDF (reference sequence). For the CDR3, the DNA is TGTGCCACCAGCAGAGATAAGTTCCGGGACAGGGGGCTATACATTCAGTACTTC. Translating gives CATSRDKFRDRGLYIQYF.

The gene calls are TRBV6-5 and TRBJ1-5; D is unresolved. This CDR3 spans 13 amino acids. The V gene's germline CDR1 is MNHEY and CDR2 SVGAGI. Trimming cost V 7 bases and J 1 base, with 8 bases left between them. The CDR3 DNA reads as TGTGCCAGCAACAGTCGGAGCAATCAGCCCCAGCATTTT. This gives the protein CASNSRSNQPQHF.

The chain combines TRBV7-2 with TRBJ2-2; unclear D gene. CDR1 is SGHTA and CDR2 is FQGNSA in the germline V gene. This CDR3 comprises 14 residues. Trimming took 3 bases from V and 3 from J, leaving 8 bases between them. DNA of the CDR3: TGTGCCAGCAGCTTCAATCGGGACACCGGGGAGCTGTTTTTT. Its protein product is CASSFNRDTGELFF.

V and J are TRBV11-2 and TRBJ2-7; possibly TRBD2 for D (6 bases). The CDR3 covers 16 residues. V was clipped by 4 bases and J by 6 bases, with 22 bases between them. The germline gives CDR1 SGHAT, CDR2 FQNNGV. The CDR3 loop is CASSSIAVPLGGEQYF. The CDR3 region has the DNA TGTGCCAGCAGCTCTATAGCGGTCCCACTGGGGGGCGAGCAGTACTTC.

V gene TRBV6-5 combines with J gene TRBJ1-2, with D possibly TRBD1 on 6 matching bases. V gave up 6 bases and J gave up 2 bases, with 13 bases separating them. This CDR3 region has 14 residues. Germline lookup yields CDR1 MNHEY and CDR2 SVGAGI. As DNA, the CDR3 is TGTGCCAGCAGCCGCGGGGGGGCGAACTATGGCTACACCTTC. This encodes CASSRGGANYGYTF.